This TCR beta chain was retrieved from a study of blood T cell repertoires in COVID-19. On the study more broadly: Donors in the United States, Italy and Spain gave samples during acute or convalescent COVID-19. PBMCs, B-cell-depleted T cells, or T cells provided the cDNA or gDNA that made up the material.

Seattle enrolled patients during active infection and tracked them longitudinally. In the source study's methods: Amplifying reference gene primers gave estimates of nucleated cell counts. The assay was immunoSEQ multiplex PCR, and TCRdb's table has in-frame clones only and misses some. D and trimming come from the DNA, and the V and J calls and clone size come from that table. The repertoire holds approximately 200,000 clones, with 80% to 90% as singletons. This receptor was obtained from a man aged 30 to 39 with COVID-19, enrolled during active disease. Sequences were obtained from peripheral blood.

This CDR3 is CAISGSGDGYTF. The CDR3 DNA reads TGTGCCATCAGTGGTTCGGGGGATGGCTACACCTTC. The chain couples TRBV10-3 to TRBJ1-2; TRBD1 might be the D (5 bases). Germline CDR1 is ENHRY and CDR2 is SYGVKD. This CDR3 is 12 amino acids long. The ends were cut back, 4 bases at V and 6 bases at J, with 9 bases in the middle.